This TCR beta chain originates from a study of CD8 T cells in ankylosing spondylitis listed by TCRdb under 2017. Study-level background: To find TCR variants linked to disease, the study profiled T cell receptor beta repertoires in ankylosing spondylitis patients and healthy donors. In total, the full study cohort was made up of roughly 110 healthy donors and some 26 ankylosing spondylitis patients. Peripheral blood was sampled, and synovial fluid was also collected from ankylosing spondylitis patients. The full study reports these points: The disease-linked clones showed a CD8+ phenotype and occurred at relatively low frequencies in peripheral blood. A TCR beta motif made up of several highly homologous amino acid variants appeared to be characteristic of blood from ankylosing spondylitis patients. Some motif variants were previously reported in synovial fluid and blood of reactive arthritis patients, suggesting common disease-initiation mechanisms. According to the report, matched synovial fluid samples from ankylosing spondylitis patients were significantly enriched for the disease-linked clones.

Sequencing relied on an Illumina HiSeq 2500. TCR beta libraries were prepared by quantitative 5'-RACE with molecular barcodes. The authors' analysis ran thus. Disease-linked TCR variants were identified with a new computational method built on a probabilistic model of VDJ rearrangement. Using fastp at Q25 and MiXCR, TCRdb reprocessed the public reads and kept productive beta chains. Entries are consolidated by CDR3 protein sequence, retaining the most common genes and DNA. TCRdb's processing, not the authors', yielded these V and J calls. The table for this sample lists some 220,000 distinct CDR3 sequences; about 10% of them were counted only once. Together, the top ten hold around 2.6% of the sample. In its sample, this clonotype was seen a few times. Its antigen specificity is not known. Per-base qualities were not stored, and no clone one base away is much larger. CDR1 DFQATT and CDR2 SNEGSKA are derived from the germline V gene (reference sequence). The CDR3 numbers 13 residues from cysteine through phenylalanine. Kept here is only the CDR3 DNA, which spans 39 bases and is read in frame from base 1. Trimming removed 3 bases from V and 2 bases from J, leaving 11 bases between the germline ends.

The sequenced sample consisted of blood, either unsorted or a sorted T cell fraction (not recorded which). The receptor was derived from a male donor with ankylosing spondylitis or in good health (not recorded which). The rearrangement combines TRBV20-1 with TRBJ2-7, with a weak D call of TRBD1 (6 bases match). The CDR3 reads CSASRTAAYEQYF. The base sequence is TGCAGTGCTAGTAGGACAGCGGCCTACGAGCAGTACTTC.